These 24 T cell receptor beta chains came from one sample sequenced in a study of blood T cells in healthy people across ages. Combining a sample-barcoded 5' primer with a J-beta primer mix, a second PCR ran for roughly 7 to 12 cycles. MiXCR was run by TCRdb on the 5' RACE reads, yielding one entry per CDR3 protein. The repertoire holds about 570,000 distinct CDR3 sequences, with about 29% as singletons. The data also belong to a second study, concerning T cells of mothers and their children.

The sample comprised blood. These TCRs come from a boy aged 2 to 10 in good health.

A few counts support this clonotype. This chain connects TRBV9 to TRBJ2-2; 12 positions agree with TRBD2. After removal of 3 bases from V and 5 bases from J, the junction contained 11 bases not matched to a gene. The CDR3 is 18 amino acids. CDR1 SGDLS and CDR2 YYNGEE come from the germline V gene. DNA of the CDR3: TGTGCCAGCAGCGCGAAAACCCCAGGACTAGCGGGAACCGGGGAGCTGTTTTTT. This translates into CASSAKTPGLAGTGELFF.

This clonotype was detected only a few times. This chain's CDR3 is CSGQGQNYEQYF. The DNA for the CDR3 is TGCAGCGGACAAGGGCAGAACTACGAGCAGTACTTC. V and J are TRBV29-1 and TRBJ2-7; no clear D gene. With 7 bases removed from V and 3 bases from J, the gap between germline ends came to 13 bases. Germline loops: CDR1 SQVTM, CDR2 ANQGSEA. The CDR3 totals 12 residues.

This clonotype was counted a few times. V is TRBV20-1 and J is TRBJ2-5, with D hard to call. With the DNA end fitting TRBJ2-1 better, the J assignment may be wrong. The V gene's germline CDR1 is DFQATT and CDR2 SNEGSKA (reference sequence). The CDR3 spans 14 residues. In DNA, the CDR3 is TGCAGTGCTCCCATGAGGCCAGCTGACAATGAGCAGTTCTTC. It specifies CSAPMRPADNEQFF.

CDR3 DNA: TGTGCCAGCAGTCCTCCCGGGACGTTCTTACGGGGGCAGTTCTTC. This codes for CASSPPGTFLRGQFF. The chain recombines TRBV2 with TRBJ2-7; D assignment may be TRBD1 or TRBD2 (5 bases each). The DNA end favors TRBJ2-1, so the J call may be wrong. The CDR3 sequence is 15 residues long. The germline CDR1 and CDR2 sequences are SNHLY and FYNNEI.

The CDR3 DNA is TGTGCCATCAGCCGGGACAGGGGGCCGGACACCGGGGAGCTGTTTTTT. Its protein product is CAISRDRGPDTGELFF. The chain uses TRBV10-3 and TRBJ2-2, with 12 nucleotides matching TRBD1. V shed 6 bases and J 3 bases; nucleotides not matched to a gene: 5. Germline assignment: CDR1 ENHRY and CDR2 SYGVKD. The CDR3 runs to 16 residues.

The CDR3 DNA reads as TGTGCCAGCAGCCAAGATCTGGATAGCGGGGCTCGAGAGACCCAGTACTTC. Amino acid sequence: CASSQDLDSGARETQYF. The chain joins TRBV3-1 to TRBJ2-5; 8 nucleotides match TRBD2. The V segment lost 0 bases and the J segment 4 bases; nucleotides outside the gene matches: 10. The germline V gene encodes CDR1 LGHDT and CDR2 YNNKEL (reference sequence). The CDR3 totals 17 residues.

This clonotype has just a few counts. CDR3 region: CASSVNLGEISGANVLTF. The DNA for the CDR3 is TGTGCCAGCAGCGTAAATCTGGGGGAAATCTCTGGGGCCAACGTCCTGACTTTC. The gene calls are TRBV9 and TRBJ2-6; D possibly matches TRBD1 or TRBD2 (5 bases each). Trimming took off 1 base at V and 0 bases at J, with 14 bases between the two ends. The germline V gene has CDR1 SGDLS and CDR2 YYNGEE. CDR3 size: 18 residues.

The chain uses TRBV5-1 and TRBJ2-5; D unclear. V gave up 0 bases and J gave up 11 bases, with 20 bases separating them. The CDR3 loop spans 15 amino acids. The germline V gene has CDR1 SGHRS and CDR2 YFSETQ. CDR3 sequence: CASSLAAGRTYEQYF. CDR3 DNA: TGCGCCAGCAGCTTGGCCGCTGGACGGACCTACGAACAGTACTTC.

V is TRBV5-1 and J is TRBJ2-3; 7 nucleotides line up with TRBD1. CDR1 and CDR2 (germline): SGHRS, YFSETQ. After removal of 6 bases from V and 4 bases from J, the junction contained 8 bases not matched to a gene. The length of the CDR3 is 14 residues. The DNA of the CDR3 is TGCGCCAGCACCGATTCCCAGGGGGCAGATACGCAGTATTTT. Translated, it gives CASTDSQGADTQYF.

There are a few counts of this clonotype. The chain employs TRBV11-2 and TRBJ2-7; TRBD2 is a possible D gene (5 bases). Germline V gene data show CDR1 as SGHAT and CDR2 as FQNNGV. The length of the CDR3 is 15 residues. Trimming pared 3 bases from V and 0 bases from J, leaving 12 bases between. As DNA, the CDR3 is TGTGCCAGCAGCTTGGGCGACTACCTCTCCTACGAGCAGTACTTC. As protein: CASSLGDYLSYEQYF.

Notes on this clonotype: An end of the junction differs from the germline gene, which may be a read error. This chain joins TRBV27 and TRBJ2-6; D unresolved. The CDR3 sequence is 15 residues long. The germline V gene has CDR1 MNHEY and CDR2 SMNVEV (reference sequence). As DNA, the CDR3 is TGTGCCGGCAGTTCAGGTGTCTCTGGGGCCAACGTCCTGACTTTC. Translation gives CAGSSGVSGANVLTF.

The sample holds a few counts of this clonotype. The CDR3 DNA follows: TGTGCCAGCAGTGATACTAGCGGGGGGTCCGAGACCCAGTACTTC. Its protein is CASSDTSGGSETQYF. The V and J genes are TRBV6-1 and TRBJ2-5, with 12 bases that match TRBD2. Losses at the gene ends were 3 bases for V and 5 bases for J; bases not matched to a gene: 4. The CDR3 length is 15 residues. The V gene's germline CDR1 is MNHNS and CDR2 SASEGT.

The chain has TRBV30 and TRBJ2-6; D unclear. Trimming took off 0 bases at V and 2 bases at J, with 2 bases between the two ends. The CDR3 extends over 13 amino acids. Per the germline V gene, CDR1 is GTSNPN and CDR2 is SVGIG (reference sequence). The DNA of the CDR3 is TGTGCCTGGAGTGTCGCTGGGGCCAACGTCCTGACTTTC. Translation: CAWSVAGANVLTF.

The rearrangement joins TRBV10-3 to TRBJ1-2; D remains ambiguous. CDR1 is ENHRY and CDR2 is SYGVKD in the germline V gene. The CDR3 has 15 amino acids. Trimming took off 5 bases at V and 4 bases at J, with 17 bases between the two ends. CDR3 nucleotides: TGTGCCATCAGTTATCTAGGACGACCCCTCTATGGCTACACCTTC. As protein: CAISYLGRPLYGYTF.

The chain uses TRBV7-9 and TRBJ2-5; TRBD1 or TRBD2 may be the D gene (6 bases each). The DNA end lines up better with TRBJ2-1; the J call may be wrong. Germline V gene data show CDR1 as SEHNR and CDR2 as FQNEAQ (reference sequence). The CDR3 consists of 13 residues. The chain's CDR3 is CASSLTGASEQFF. CDR3 nucleotides: TGTGCCAGCAGCTTGACGGGGGCTAGTGAGCAGTTCTTC.

The chain recombines TRBV7-2 with TRBJ2-1; the D gene could be TRBD1 or TRBD2 (5 bases each). Germline CDR1 reads SGHTA; CDR2 reads FQGNSA. Trimming removed 2 bases from V and 6 bases from J, with 14 bases in between. The CDR3 spans 15 residues. CDR3 in amino acids: CASSLRGRVSNEQFF. CDR3 nucleotide sequence: TGTGCCAGCAGCTTACGGGGCAGGGTCTCCAATGAGCAGTTCTTC.

This clonotype was counted ten times or more. The V gene is TRBV4-2, the J gene TRBJ2-7; 11 bases agree with TRBD1. Losses at the gene ends were 3 bases for V and 5 bases for J; bases not matched to a gene: 6. Germline V gene lookup returns CDR1 LGHNA and CDR2 YNFKEQ. The CDR3 spans 15 residues. CDR3 in DNA: TGTGCCAGCAGCCAGGTTGGACAGGGGGCCCACGAGCAGTACTTC. This translates into CASSQVGQGAHEQYF.

In DNA form, the CDR3 reads TGTGCCAGCAGCCAAGCCCACTACGAGCAGTACTTC. Encoded protein: CASSQAHYEQYF. The rearrangement joins TRBV3-1 to TRBJ2-7; D is uncertain. The CDR3 spans 12 residues. Germline V gives CDR1 LGHDT, CDR2 YNNKEL (reference sequence). The V and J ends lost 1 base and 3 bases respectively, with 4 bases between them.

The V and J genes are TRBV5-1 and TRBJ2-5; 14 bases map to TRBD2. From germline, CDR1 is SGHRS and CDR2 YFSETQ. V lost 4 bases and J lost 5; bases outside the gene matches: 10. This CDR3 comprises 17 residues. In DNA form, the CDR3 reads TGCGCCAGCAGCAAGGGGGGACTAGCGGGGGACGGGGAGACCCAGTACTTC. Its protein is CASSKGGLAGDGETQYF.

The table lists this clonotype with a few counts. This chain connects TRBV7-9 to TRBJ1-4; D is undetermined. Germline CDR1 SEHNR, CDR2 FQNEAQ (reference sequence). The CDR3 has 14 amino acids. Trimming left V 1 base short and J 4 bases short, with 7 bases between. In DNA, the CDR3 is TGTGCCAGCAGCTTAGGGTCTCTTAATGAAAAACTGTTTTTT. Its translation: CASSLGSLNEKLFF.

Points on this clonotype: Germline is not matched at one junction end, which may reflect a read error. The rearrangement uses TRBV3-1 and TRBJ2-5; 15 bases are a match to TRBD2. The CDR3 runs to 20 residues. CDR1 is LGHDT, CDR2 YNNKEL, per germline (reference sequence). CDR3 amino acids: CANSPRTSGGAERPQETQYF. The CDR3 DNA reads as TGTGCCAACAGCCCACGGACTAGCGGGGGGGCTGAACGCCCCCAAGAGACCCAGTACTTC.

This clonotype has only a few counts. V is TRBV2 and J is TRBJ2-4; 11 bases agree with TRBD2. There are 21 residues in the CDR3. Trimming cost V 2 bases and J 0 bases; bases outside gene matches: 15. The V gene's germline CDR1 is SNHLY and CDR2 FYNNEI. CDR3 sequence reads: CASSEMVFSGRAALAKNIQYF. CDR3 coding DNA: TGTGCCAGCAGTGAAATGGTTTTTAGCGGGAGGGCCGCACTAGCCAAAAACATTCAGTACTTC.

The chain employs TRBV24-1 and TRBJ2-2, with TRBD1 matching over 9 bases. J lost 3 bases, V lost 7 bases, and 5 bases had no gene match. The CDR3 extends over 15 amino acids. From germline, CDR1 is KGHDR and CDR2 SFDVKD. CDR3 sequence reads: CATSTGGADTGELFF. DNA of the CDR3: TGTGCCACCAGCACAGGGGGCGCGGACACCGGGGAGCTGTTTTTT.

Concerning this clonotype itself: The germline gene is not matched at one end of the junction; a read error may be the cause. The chain links TRBV27 to TRBJ2-2, with 7 positions matching TRBD1. Germline V lookup: CDR1 MNHEY, CDR2 SMNVEV (reference sequence). The length of the CDR3 is 14 residues. The CDR3 sequence is CASNRGLNTGEPFF. The DNA for the CDR3 is TGTGCCAGCAACAGGGGCCTGAACACCGGGGAGCCGTTTTTT.